This T cell receptor (beta chain) was identified in a study of shared clonotypes between healthy human individuals (dated by TCRdb to the early 2020s). Looking at the study overall: Two women and a few men aged 18 to 49 years were included in the cohort. Per donor, three plates each were used for CD4 naive and CD4 memory, two for CD8 naive, and one for CD8 memory. Blood TCR repertoires of about five healthy adults were deeply sequenced to estimate repertoire size and the extent of clonotype sharing between individuals. To increase sequencing depth and limit assay-specific biases, different laboratories used diverse techniques to prepare libraries and sequence TCR repertoires. Each donor's leukapheresis produced roughly between roughly 0.85 and 10 billion PBMCs.

CDR1 MNHNY and CDR2 SVGAGI are derived from the germline V gene (reference sequence). The CDR3 covers 15 residues, taking in both the cysteine and the phenylalanine. Of all the DNA, just the CDR3 is kept, 45 bases in frame from base 1. The V and J ends are trimmed by 7 bases and 9 bases, leaving 19 bases between them. General conclusions and limits of the study: Rarefaction of sorted-subset datasets indicated incomplete sequencing despite the large sequencing depth. Pairwise subsampling indicated that sequencing depth was expected to affect the degree of clonotype sharing among donors. When a few donors were compared, the shared fraction of clonotypes was around 4.6% for naive CD4, more than 3% for naive CD8, 2% to 2.5% for memory CD4, and 0.35% to 0.4% for memory CD8. Naive subsets generally had larger estimated clonotype richness than memory subsets did. Sampling was restricted to blood, and TCR repertoires in tissues likely differ from the TCR repertoires found in blood. The genetic and exposure-history diversity represented was limited by the small number of donors. Compared with non-shared clonotypes, the clonotypes found in all four sorted-subset donors had higher generation probabilities.

TCR CDR3 regions were amplified from genomic DNA by multiplex PCR using the deep immunoSEQ assay. For each cell subset, the extracted genomic DNA was distributed evenly across all wells of several immunoSEQ 96-well plates, and each plate served as one replicate. For sorted subsets, roughly 200 ng genomic DNA, equal to some 28,000 T cell genomes, was loaded into each replicate PCR. Purified libraries were quantified with a Qubit 3.0 fluorometer, sized on a Bioanalyzer 2100, and re-quantified with the KAPA Library Quantification kit. A separate single-read 150-cycle Illumina NextSeq 550 flow cell was used to sequence each immunoSEQ 96-well plate. As for the original processing: Because the immunoSEQ output held only junctional sequences and lacked quality scores, the filtering could not match the filtering applied to full-length reads. Sequences were annotated with PyIR, a Python wrapper for IgBLAST v1.9, using IMGT germline references to assign V/J genes and CDR3. Reads were removed for weak V/J assignments (E-value above 1e-6), missing CDR3, stop codons, out-of-frame junctions, or ambiguous translated residues. V3J clonotypes were defined as sequences sharing an identical inferred V gene, J gene, and CDR3 amino acid sequence. The percentage overlap between two repertoires was calculated by dividing the number of shared unique clonotypes by the size of the smaller repertoire. RTK rarefaction, the Chao1 estimator, and Recon v2.1 estimates of unobserved clonotypes were used to assess repertoire richness. OLGA was used to compute generation probabilities for all TCRbeta clonotypes that the gDNA method yielded from a few donors. Held by TCRdb, this immuneACCESS table contains in-frame sequences only and omits some clones. Under half of the omission traces to an unresolved V gene where checked; the cause of the rest is unknown. That table furnishes V, J and clone size, whereas the DNA furnished D and trimming. The sample records millions of clones, roughly 92% of which are singletons. 0.11% to 0.15% of the sample is taken by the ten largest.

Only a few counts were recorded for this clone. Its antigen is still unknown. Base qualities were left out, and no much larger clone turns up one base away. Healthy HIV-negative adults with no recently reported acute infections or vaccinations were included as donors. Every donor was a Caucasian adult living in Nashville, Tennessee, USA. CD4+ T cells were enriched by magnetic negative selection; naive cells were then positively selected on CD45RA, and the negative fraction formed the memory subset. Blood was collected by leukapheresis, and PBMCs were isolated by Ficoll-Histopaque density gradient centrifugation and then cryopreserved in liquid nitrogen vapor phase. Purity and quantity of every magnetically sorted T cell population were checked by analytical flow cytometry. Each sorted fraction had its genomic DNA isolated and then quantified by UV absorbance on a Nanodrop 2000c.

The sequence links TRBV6-6 to TRBJ1-6; the D gene assignment is ambiguous. Material: naive CD4+ T cells sorted from blood. Sample cell subset or site, as interpreted from the label and publication: CD45RA+ positively selected. This clonotype was obtained from a man between 18 and 29 years old in good health. At the DNA level, the sequence is TGTGCCAGCACCATTATGACCCTGGATGGTTCACCCCTCCACTTT. Its coded protein is CASTIMTLDGSPLHF.